One and the same sample provided the 26 T cell receptor beta chains below, sequenced in a study of blood T cell repertoires in COVID-19 (dated by TCRdb to 2020 to 2022). Library generation was performed with the immunoSEQ multiplex PCR assay. Entries here come from immuneACCESS through TCRdb and include only in-frame sequences with V and J called. Some clones fail to appear in such tables; in the studies checked, an unresolved V gene covers under half of the shortfall, and the cause of the remainder is unknown. Within this sample are approximately 110,000 clones, with 86% of them counted one time only. The top ten hold 5% to 6.5% of the sample. The sequencing sample was made of peripheral blood. The receptors originated from a human donor in a cohort sampled during active COVID-19.

The V gene is TRBV2, the J gene TRBJ1-6, with 7 bases that match TRBD1. The trim removed 6 bases at V and 11 bases at J, leaving 13 bases unmatched. CDR1 is SNHLY and CDR2 is FYNNEI in the germline V gene. The CDR3 contains 15 residues. The CDR3 bases are TGTGCCAGCAGCATACGCAGGGGGTTATGGACACCCCTCCACTTT. This codes for CASSIRRGLWTPLHF.

The chain links TRBV7-2 to TRBJ2-7, with D perhaps matching TRBD2 (5 bases). Germline V gene data show CDR1 as SGHTA and CDR2 as FQGNSA. V lost 6 bases to trimming and J lost 3 bases, with 18 bases between them. The CDR3 consists of 15 residues. The CDR3 protein is CASSPSFGTDYEQYF. The CDR3 DNA follows: TGTGCCAGCAGTCCTAGCTTTGGCACTGACTACGAGCAGTACTTC.

This CDR3 reads CATSRSPSNEQFF. CDR3 sequence (DNA): TGTGCCACCAGCAGATCCCCTAGCAATGAGCAGTTCTTC. The gene calls are TRBV15 and TRBJ2-1; D unresolved. Germline V CDR1 and CDR2: LNHNV, YYDKDF (reference sequence). Trimming took off 2 bases at V and 6 bases at J, with 8 bases between the two ends. This CDR3 has 13 residues. Full variable domain (remainder filled in from reference TRBV15 and TRBJ2-1): DAMVIQNPRYQVTQFGKPVTLSCSQTLNHNVMYWYQQKSSQAPKLLFHYYDKDFNNEADTPDNFQSRRPNTSFCFLDIRSPGLGDTAMYLCATSRSPSNEQFFGPGTRLTVL.

This rearrangement joins TRBV7-2 to TRBJ2-1, with TRBD2 matching over 10 bases. With V trimmed by 3 bases and J by 0 bases, 2 bases remained unmatched. The CDR3 contains 16 residues. CDR1 SGHTA and CDR2 FQGNSA come from the germline V gene. The CDR3 region has the DNA TGTGCCAGCAGCTTCTCTAGCGGGGGCTCCTACAATGAGCAGTTCTTC. This codes for CASSFSSGGSYNEQFF.

CDR3 residues: CASSPSQNQPQHF. Here the CDR3 DNA reads TGTGCCAGCTCACCATCCCAAAATCAGCCCCAGCATTTT. The genes are TRBV18 and TRBJ1-5, with unresolved D. Germline CDR1 is KGHSH and CDR2 is LQKENI. There are 13 residues in the CDR3. V was shortened by 2 bases and J by 4 bases, with 6 bases between the two germline ends.

The J gene is TRBJ1-2, the V gene TRBV2; D unresolved. CDR3 length equals 13 residues. The germline CDR1 and CDR2 sequences are SNHLY and FYNNEI. Trimming removed 5 bases at V and 4 bases at J, with 11 bases between. CDR3 coding DNA: TGTGCCAGCAGTCCGGGGATATCCTATGGCTACACCTTC. Translating gives CASSPGISYGYTF.

The chain has TRBV4-1 and TRBJ1-4; the match to TRBD1 covers 7 bases. This CDR3 has 19 residues. Trimming took 2 bases from V and 5 from J; bases not matched to a gene: 17. The V gene's germline CDR1 is MGHRA and CDR2 YSYEKL. The CDR3 loop is CASSQTGQPTLGKNEKLFF. The CDR3 bases are TGCGCCAGCAGCCAAACGGGACAGCCTACGCTAGGGAAGAATGAAAAACTGTTTTTT.

The rearrangement uses TRBV14 and TRBJ2-7; D possibly corresponds to TRBD1 (5 bases). Germline CDR1 is SGHDN and CDR2 is FVKESK. V lost 4 bases to trimming and J lost 0 bases, with 13 bases between them. There are 15 residues in the CDR3. CDR3 in amino acids: CASSRTGYPSYEQYF. The CDR3 nucleotides are TGTGCCAGCAGCCGAACAGGTTACCCCTCCTACGAGCAGTACTTC.

The genes are TRBV18 and TRBJ2-7, with TRBD2 matching 9 bases. V shed 6 bases and J 4 bases; nucleotides not matched to a gene: 7. Germline V gives CDR1 KGHSH, CDR2 LQKENI. The CDR3 sequence is 14 residues long. The chain's CDR3 is CASSEAGGGYEQYF. CDR3 in DNA: TGTGCCAGCTCCGAAGCGGGAGGAGGGTACGAGCAGTACTTC.

V is TRBV6-5 and J is TRBJ2-4; D remains ambiguous. Trimming removed 7 bases from V and 9 bases from J, with 16 bases in between. CDR3 length: 13 amino acids. The germline gives CDR1 MNHEY, CDR2 SVGAGI. The CDR3 nucleotides are TGTGCCAGCAATCTAAACAGTGTGGGCATTCAGTACTTC. It translates to CASNLNSVGIQYF.

Concerning this clone itself: Other DNA sequences within the sample encode an identical CDR3. V usage is TRBV5-1 and J usage is TRBJ2-7, with a tentative D call TRBD1 (5 bases). Per the germline V gene, CDR1 is SGHRS and CDR2 is YFSETQ. V dropped 0 bases and J dropped 4 bases, with 8 bases sitting between them. The CDR3 extends over 13 amino acids. The CDR3 protein is CASSLVTGYEQYF. CDR3 DNA: TGCGCCAGCAGCTTGGTCACAGGTTACGAGCAGTACTTC. Combining the CDR3 with reference TRBV5-1 and TRBJ2-7 gives the whole variable domain KAGVTQTPRYLIKTRGQQVTLSCSPISGHRSVSWYQQTPGQGLQFLFEYFSETQRNKGNFPGRFSGRQFSNSRSEMNVSTLELGDSALYLCASSLVTGYEQYFGPGTRLTVT.

This clone has only one observation. The chain links TRBV24-1 to TRBJ1-4; D call uncertain. This CDR3 is built from 14 residues. Germline V gives CDR1 KGHDR, CDR2 SFDVKD. V was clipped by 4 bases and J by 6 bases, with 11 bases between them. For the CDR3, the DNA is TGTGCCACCAGTGACGGGAATGGGGATGAAAAACTGTTTTTT. It yields the protein CATSDGNGDEKLFF.

The chain has TRBV12-3 or TRBV12-4 and TRBJ1-1; perhaps TRBD1 as D (5 bases). This CDR3 is 13 amino acids long. V was clipped by 3 bases and J by 6 bases, with 11 bases between them. Written as DNA, the CDR3 is TGTGCCAGCAGTTTTGACAGCAACCCTGAAGCTTTCTTT. Translated, it gives CASSFDSNPEAFF.

J is TRBJ2-3 and V is TRBV11-3; D may be TRBD2 (6 bases). The CDR3 runs to 14 residues. Per germline, CDR1 SGHNT and CDR2 YENEEA. V lost 3 bases, J lost 4 bases, and 11 bases lay in between. The CDR3 nucleotides are TGTGCCAGCAGCTTCCAGAGGGACTCAGATACGCAGTATTTT. Its protein is CASSFQRDSDTQYF.

This chain connects TRBV10-1 to TRBJ2-2; 9 bases are a match to TRBD1. Trimming cost V 6 bases and J 4 bases; bases outside gene matches: 6. This CDR3 comprises 15 residues. The germline CDR1 and CDR2 sequences are WNHNN and SYGVQD (reference sequence). The CDR3 here is CASSSDRGITGELFF. The CDR3 DNA reads as TGCGCCAGCAGCTCGGACAGGGGTATCACCGGGGAGCTGTTTTTT.

This clone appeared a few times. The V and J genes are TRBV28 and TRBJ1-6, with 7 bases aligning to TRBD1. The germline CDR1 and CDR2 sequences are MDHEN and SYDVKM. Losses at the gene ends were 4 bases for V and 9 bases for J; bases not matched to a gene: 15. The CDR3 has 17 amino acids. CDR3 amino acids: CASSSPQGTPRGSPLHF. CDR3 DNA sequence: TGTGCCAGCAGTTCCCCACAGGGGACGCCCCGTGGTTCACCCCTCCACTTT.

The sample holds many counts of this clone. The chain recombines TRBV7-2 with TRBJ1-2, with D possibly being TRBD1 (5 bases). The V end was cut by 5 bases, the J end by 8 bases, with 15 bases between. The CDR3 sequence is 13 residues long. Looked up from germline, CDR1 is SGHTA and CDR2 is FQGNSA. CDR3 sequence reads: CASSGTGRFGYTF. The CDR3 DNA is TGTGCCAGCAGCGGTACAGGTCGGTTCGGCTACACCTTC.

The chain employs TRBV12-3 or TRBV12-4 and TRBJ1-3, with D tentatively TRBD1 (5 bases). The CDR3 runs 13 residues. Trimming shortened V by 8 bases and J by 0 bases, and 8 bases separated the two germline ends. The CDR3 is CASQGSSGNTIYF. CDR3 bases: TGTGCCAGCCAGGGCAGCTCTGGAAACACCATATATTTT.

The chain joins TRBV9 to TRBJ2-3; 7 bases are shared with TRBD1. V was pared by 4 bases and J by 1 base, with 15 bases of the junction left unmatched. The CDR3 has 18 amino acids. Germline CDR1 SGDLS, CDR2 YYNGEE. The CDR3 nucleotides read TGTGCCAGCAGCCCAACCTTCGCATCCGGGACAGGCACAGATACGCAGTATTTT. This codes for CASSPTFASGTGTDTQYF.

The gene calls are TRBV5-4 and TRBJ2-1; the match to TRBD2 covers 8 bases. This CDR3 contains 14 residues. J gave up 5 bases and V 0 bases, and 1 base lay outside the gene matches. CDR1 is SGHNT and CDR2 is YYREEE in the germline V gene (reference sequence). For the CDR3, the DNA is TGTGCCAGCAGCTTGGAGCGGGGGAACAATGAGCAGTTCTTC. Residues: CASSLERGNNEQFF.

This clone was recorded many times. This chain links TRBV7-6 with TRBJ1-5; TRBD1 is a possible D gene (5 bases). Trimming took 1 base from V and 5 from J, leaving 6 bases between them. The V gene's germline CDR1 is SGHVS and CDR2 FNYEAQ. The CDR3 length is 13 residues. The CDR3 protein is CASSLGGDQPQHF. DNA for the CDR3: TGTGCCAGCAGCTTAGGGGGCGATCAGCCCCAGCATTTT.

The genes are TRBV7-2 and TRBJ2-2; no reliable D call. This CDR3 is 12 amino acids long. Trimming cost V 5 bases and J 3 bases, with 4 bases left between them. Germline V lookup: CDR1 SGHTA, CDR2 FQGNSA. Written as DNA, the CDR3 is TGTGCCAGCAGCCTTTACACCGGGGAGCTGTTTTTT. This encodes CASSLYTGELFF.

This clone is a singleton in its sample. The chain carries TRBV7-6 and TRBJ2-1; 9 bases fit TRBD1. This CDR3 is built from 16 residues. Trimming cost V 5 bases and J 4 bases; bases outside gene matches: 9. Germline CDR1 and CDR2: SGHVS and FNYEAQ. CDR3 in amino acids: CASSVRPGQGYNEQFF. In DNA, the CDR3 is TGTGCCAGCAGCGTGAGACCGGGACAGGGATACAATGAGCAGTTCTTC.

The rearrangement uses TRBV6-2 or TRBV6-3 and TRBJ1-6, with TRBD1 matching over 7 bases. The CDR3 covers 15 residues. CDR1 and CDR2 from the germline V gene are MNHEY and SVGEGT. Trimming took 5 bases from V and 2 from J; bases not matched to a gene: 3. Here the CDR3 DNA reads TGTGCCAGCAGTCGGACAGGAACCTATAATTCACCCCTCCACTTT. Its protein is CASSRTGTYNSPLHF.

The V and J genes are TRBV4-1 and TRBJ1-5; D remains unclear. From germline, CDR1 is MGHRA and CDR2 YSYEKL. This CDR3 has 18 residues. Trimming removed 2 bases at V and 1 base at J, with 18 bases between. The CDR3 protein is CASSQRGGVPLSNQPQHF. CDR3 DNA: TGCGCCAGCAGCCAAAGAGGTGGTGTGCCGTTGAGCAATCAGCCCCAGCATTTT.

This sequence joins TRBV6-4 and TRBJ2-7, with D perhaps matching TRBD2 (6 bases). CDR1 MRHNA and CDR2 SNTAGT come from the germline V gene. This CDR3 contains 14 residues. Trimming took 6 bases from V and 0 from J, leaving 12 bases between them. The chain's CDR3 is CASSRDSSSYEQYF. Here the CDR3 DNA reads TGTGCCAGCAGCCGGGACTCTAGCTCCTACGAGCAGTACTTC.